This entry lists 27 T cell receptor beta chains sequenced from one sample in a study of blood T cell repertoires in COVID-19. Sequencing used immunoSEQ multiplex PCR; TCRdb keeps in-frame clones, though not all of them. The profile shows roughly 60,000 clones, about 80% of them singletons. Material: peripheral blood. These receptors came from a man between 60 and 75 years old with acute or convalescent COVID-19.

This rearrangement joins TRBV5-1 to TRBJ2-5, with D possibly being TRBD2 (6 bases). Trimming took 4 bases from V and 4 from J, leaving 20 bases between them. CDR3 length: 16 residues. Looked up from germline, CDR1 is SGHRS and CDR2 is YFSETQ. The CDR3: CASSTSGTHQGETQYF. CDR3 nucleotides: TGCGCCAGCAGCACCTCCGGGACTCACCAGGGAGAGACCCAGTACTTC.

This chain uses TRBV6-2 or TRBV6-3 with TRBJ1-1, with 7 bases lining up with TRBD1. Unmatched junction bases numbered 14, after V lost 0 bases and J lost 10 bases. The CDR3 is 16 amino acids. The germline V gene encodes CDR1 MNHEY and CDR2 SVGEGT. CDR3 DNA sequence: TGTGCCAGCAGTTACTCGGGGCGACAGGGCTGGGGGAGAGCTTTCTTT. Residues: CASSYSGRQGWGRAFF.

This clone was seen once. This chain uses TRBV7-9 with TRBJ1-2; possible D gene TRBD1, 6 bases. This CDR3 contains 12 residues. The ends were cut back, 5 bases at V and 7 bases at J, with 11 bases in the middle. From germline, CDR1 is SEHNR and CDR2 FQNEAQ (reference sequence). CDR3 coding DNA: TGTGCCAGCAGCGCCCAGGGGTTTGGCTACACCTTC. It translates to CASSAQGFGYTF. The whole variable domain, filled in from reference TRBV7-9 and TRBJ1-2, reads DTGVSQNPRHKITKRGQNVTFRCDPISEHNRLYWYRQTLGQGPEFLTYFQNEAQLEKSRLLSDRFSAERPKGSFSTLEIQRTEQGDSAMYLCASSAQGFGYTFGSGTRLTVV.

This clone is a singleton in its sample. The V and J genes are TRBV7-9 and TRBJ2-7; TRBD2 aligns across 8 bases. The CDR3 consists of 14 residues. Trimming removed 3 bases from V and 3 bases from J; junction bases left unmatched: 4. Looked up from germline, CDR1 is SEHNR and CDR2 is FQNEAQ (reference sequence). CDR3 nucleotides: TGTGCCAGCAGCTTGGGCGGGGGGAACTACGAGCAGTACTTC. Translation: CASSLGGGNYEQYF.

The chain uses TRBV24-1 and TRBJ2-1; D is unresolved. The CDR3 has 16 amino acids. Germline CDR1 is KGHDR and CDR2 is SFDVKD. The V end was cut by 2 bases, the J end by 0 bases, with 10 bases between. CDR3 nucleotide sequence: TGTGCCACCAGTGATTCCCAGGCTGACTCCTACAATGAGCAGTTCTTC. Its protein product is CATSDSQADSYNEQFF.

The chain couples TRBV19 to TRBJ1-1, with a tentative D call TRBD1 (5 bases). Germline lookup yields CDR1 LNHDA and CDR2 SQIVND (reference sequence). V dropped 1 base and J dropped 1 base, with 10 bases sitting between them. The CDR3 spans 15 residues. For the CDR3, the DNA is TGTGCCAGTAGTATAGGGTCCGGGGGGAACACTGAAGCTTTCTTT. This gives the protein CASSIGSGGNTEAFF.

In its sample, this clone was seen a few times. This sequence joins TRBV5-1 and TRBJ1-6; 10 bases are shared with TRBD1. V shed 0 bases, J shed 10 bases, and the junction held 4 bases outside the gene matches. The CDR3 totals 15 residues. CDR1 and CDR2 from the germline V gene are SGHRS and YFSETQ. CDR3 sequence: CASSLAGQGTSPLHF. CDR3 bases: TGCGCCAGCAGCTTGGCGGGACAGGGGACCTCACCCCTCCACTTT.

This chain joins TRBV10-3 and TRBJ1-2, with TRBD1 matching 8 bases. The V gene end was trimmed by 8 bases and the J gene end by 5 bases; junction bases not matched to a gene: 4. Germline values: CDR1 ENHRY, CDR2 SYGVKD. The CDR3 contains 12 residues. The CDR3 region has the DNA TGTGCCATCGGGACAGGAGATTATGGCTACACCTTC. This translates into CAIGTGDYGYTF.

Only a few counts were recorded for this clone. V usage is TRBV24-1 and J usage is TRBJ1-2; the D is unclear. The CDR3 is 12 amino acids. The V end lost 3 bases, the J end lost 3 bases, and 4 bases lay between the germline ends. Looked up from germline, CDR1 is KGHDR and CDR2 is SFDVKD. The CDR3 DNA follows: TGTGCCACCAGTGATCTTTACTATGGCTACACCTTC. It encodes CATSDLYYGYTF.

The chain combines TRBV5-4 with TRBJ1-2; D unresolved. The CDR3 is made up of 15 amino acids. Germline lookup yields CDR1 SGHNT and CDR2 YYREEE (reference sequence). The V end was cut by 2 bases, the J end by 4 bases, with 15 bases between. The CDR3 DNA reads TGTGCCAGCAGCTTAGGAGGGCGGGAAACCTATGGCTACACCTTC. This codes for CASSLGGRETYGYTF. Based on the CDR3 plus reference TRBV5-4 and TRBJ1-2, the full variable domain is ETGVTQSPTHLIKTRGQQVTLRCSSQSGHNTVSWYQQALGQGPQFIFQYYREEENGRGNFPPRFSGLQFPNYSSELNVNALELDDSALYLCASSLGGRETYGYTFGSGTRLTVV.

The V call is TRBV7-2, the J call TRBJ2-5; TRBD2 is a possible D gene (6 bases). From germline, CDR1 is SGHTA and CDR2 FQGNSA. This CDR3 spans 13 amino acids. V shed 5 bases and J shed 5 bases, with 12 bases lying between them. CDR3 nucleotides: TGTGCCAGCAGCCCATCTAGCGCTGAGACCCAGTACTTC. This sequence encodes CASSPSSAETQYF.

In its sample, this clone was seen once. This sequence joins TRBV11-2 and TRBJ2-5; 7 nucleotides agree with TRBD2. There are 14 residues in the CDR3. Germline V lookup: CDR1 SGHAT, CDR2 FQNNGV. The J segment lost 1 base and the V segment lost 5 bases, leaving 4 bases of the junction unmatched. The CDR3 protein is CASSEWGGQETQYF. The CDR3 region has the DNA TGTGCCAGCAGCGAATGGGGGGGCCAAGAGACCCAGTACTTC.

V usage is TRBV7-2 and J usage is TRBJ2-5; 8 bases map to TRBD1. The germline V gene has CDR1 SGHTA and CDR2 FQGNSA. The CDR3 has 15 residues. V dropped 5 bases and J dropped 5; count of bases not matched to a gene: 10. CDR3 nucleotides: TGTGCCAGCAGCCTCTTCCCCAGGGGGCGCGAGACCCAGTACTTC. It yields the protein CASSLFPRGRETQYF.

The V call is TRBV5-4, the J call TRBJ2-1; 11 bases line up with TRBD2. There are 18 residues in the CDR3. The germline V gene encodes CDR1 SGHNT and CDR2 YYREEE (reference sequence). V dropped 0 bases and J dropped 4; count of bases not matched to a gene: 9. Here the CDR3 reads CASSLDSGGAGKYNEQFF. The CDR3 nucleotides read TGTGCCAGCAGCTTGGATAGCGGGGGGGCCGGAAAGTACAATGAGCAGTTCTTC.

This clone was seen a few times. The chain recombines TRBV5-1 with TRBJ1-2, with 7 bases aligning to TRBD1. The CDR3 loop spans 17 amino acids. V lost 2 bases and J lost 4; bases outside the gene matches: 14. Germline V lookup: CDR1 SGHRS, CDR2 YFSETQ. CDR3 coding DNA: TGCGCCAGCAGCTTTCTGGGACAGACTAAAGTCTTCTATGGCTACACCTTC. This sequence encodes CASSFLGQTKVFYGYTF. The full variable domain, in which reference TRBV5-1 and TRBJ1-2 provide the parts outside the CDR3, is KAGVTQTPRYLIKTRGQQVTLSCSPISGHRSVSWYQQTPGQGLQFLFEYFSETQRNKGNFPGRFSGRQFSNSRSEMNVSTLELGDSALYLCASSFLGQTKVFYGYTFGSGTRLTVV.

The chain carries TRBV28 and TRBJ1-2; D not certain. The CDR3 covers 13 residues. Trimming pared 1 base from V and 5 bases from J, leaving 8 bases between. Germline V CDR1 and CDR2: MDHEN, SYDVKM. The CDR3 is CASSLFGSYGYTF. Here the CDR3 DNA reads TGTGCCAGCAGTTTATTCGGGTCTTATGGCTACACCTTC.

This clone was recorded only once. One end of the junction varies from germline; a read error may be responsible. The V call is TRBV7-8, the J call TRBJ2-3, with a possible D match to TRBD1 (5 bases). Germline V gives CDR1 SGHVS, CDR2 FQNEAQ. This CDR3 spans 14 amino acids. The DNA of the CDR3 is TGTGCCAGCAGCCTCTATCCCCAGACAGAGACGCAGTATTTT. Protein: CASSLYPQTETQYF.

This clone was counted once. The chain's CDR3 is CASGREGAADTQYF. The CDR3 DNA reads TGTGCTAGTGGTCGCGAGGGGGCGGCGGATACGCAGTATTTT. This sequence joins TRBV12-5 and TRBJ2-3; 7 positions agree with TRBD1. Germline loops: CDR1 LGHNT, CDR2 FRNRAP. CDR3 size: 14 residues. The trim removed 5 bases at V and 6 bases at J, leaving 8 bases unmatched.

The V gene is TRBV12-3 or TRBV12-4, the J gene TRBJ1-1; no definite D call. The length of the CDR3 is 11 residues. Between the trimmed V and J ends, which lost 4 bases and 7 bases, there was a span of 7 bases. The CDR3 DNA is TGTGCCAGCAGTTATTCAGTTGAAGCTTTCTTT. This encodes CASSYSVEAFF.

This chain links TRBV7-2 with TRBJ2-2; 9 nucleotides align to TRBD1. With 4 bases clipped from V and 1 base from J, the junction kept 4 bases outside the gene matches. Germline V gene sequence: CDR1 SGHTA, CDR2 FQGNSA. CDR3 length: 16 residues. The CDR3 here is CASSSQGQGNTGELFF. The DNA for the CDR3 is TGTGCCAGCAGCTCCCAGGGACAGGGGAACACCGGGGAGCTGTTTTTT.

V and J are TRBV6-5 and TRBJ1-1, with TRBD1 as a possible D gene (5 bases). Per the germline V gene, CDR1 is MNHEY and CDR2 is SVGAGI. Trimming shortened V by 5 bases and J by 0 bases, and 10 bases separated the two germline ends. CDR3 size: 14 residues. The CDR3 is CASSRQNMNTEAFF. The CDR3 DNA sequence: TGTGCCAGCAGTCGACAGAACATGAACACTGAAGCTTTCTTT.

The V and J genes are TRBV2 and TRBJ1-2; TRBD1 is a possible D gene (5 bases). CDR1 is SNHLY and CDR2 is FYNNEI in the germline V gene. Trimming removed 7 bases at V and 3 bases at J, with 15 bases between. This CDR3 is 14 amino acids long. CDR3 coding DNA: TGTGCCAGCACTCCCGGCCGGGGGGACTATGGCTACACCTTC. Translating gives CASTPGRGDYGYTF.

The chain has TRBV10-3 and TRBJ2-3; 9 nucleotides align to TRBD2. This CDR3 comprises 14 residues. Germline V gene sequence: CDR1 ENHRY, CDR2 SYGVKD. Unmatched junction bases numbered 3, after V lost 7 bases and J lost 1 base. The CDR3 DNA reads as TGTGCCATCATGGCTAGCGGGGGCACAGATACGCAGTATTTT. It codes for CAIMASGGTDTQYF.

The CDR3 sequence is CASSPAGAHTDTQYF. In DNA form, the CDR3 reads TGTGCCAGCAGCCCCGCGGGGGCGCACACAGATACGCAGTATTTT. The rearrangement joins TRBV13 to TRBJ2-3, with D maybe TRBD2 (7 bases). The germline CDR1 and CDR2 sequences are PRHDT and FYEKMQ (reference sequence). This CDR3 has 15 residues. Trimming left V 5 bases short and J 2 bases short, with 14 bases between.

The chain employs TRBV4-1 and TRBJ1-2; unclear D gene. CDR1 and CDR2 from the germline V gene are MGHRA and YSYEKL. V was clipped by 0 bases and J by 8 bases, with 13 bases between them. The CDR3 spans 14 residues. CDR3 sequence: CASSQDYRGGGYTF. CDR3 nucleotide sequence: TGCGCCAGCAGCCAAGATTATCGGGGAGGCGGCTACACCTTC.

The V call is TRBV19, the J call TRBJ2-7, with D possibly being TRBD1 (5 bases). The ends were cut back, 5 bases at V and 1 base at J, with 12 bases in the middle. The CDR3 loop spans 14 amino acids. Germline lookup yields CDR1 LNHDA and CDR2 SQIVND (reference sequence). The CDR3 DNA reads as TGTGCCAGTAGTGTCGACAGAATATCCTACGAGCAGTACTTC. Amino acid sequence: CASSVDRISYEQYF.

The chain has TRBV5-5 and TRBJ1-4; D is possibly TRBD1 (5 bases). CDR3 length: 14 amino acids. Germline CDR1 reads SGHKS; CDR2 reads YYEKEE (reference sequence). Between the trimmed V and J ends, which lost 0 bases and 8 bases, there was a span of 11 bases. DNA of the CDR3: TGTGCCAGCAGCTTGGGCTGGGGGGGAGAAAAACTGTTTTTT. Translating gives CASSLGWGGEKLFF.